This T cell receptor beta chain was sequenced during a study of shared clonotypes between healthy human individuals (dated by TCRdb to the early 2020s). Regarding the study in general: Two women and a few men aged 18 to 49 years were included in the cohort. Blood TCR repertoires of roughly 5 healthy adults were deeply sequenced to estimate repertoire size and the extent of clonotype sharing between individuals. Libraries were prepared and TCR repertoires were sequenced by different laboratories using diverse techniques, in order to increase sequencing depth and limit assay-specific biases. Per donor, leukapheresis produced somewhere between about 0.94 and 8.9 billion PBMCs. Points the paper makes about the study in general: Only blood was sampled, and tissue TCR repertoires likely differ from those in blood. Because the study included only a small number of donors, the genetic and exposure-history diversity represented was limited. Based on pairwise subsampling, the degree of clonotype sharing among donors was expected to be affected by sequencing depth.

With regard to this clone: Its antigen remains undetermined. No clone much larger than this one lies a single base away; base qualities are absent.

V was cut back by 1 base and J by 2 bases, leaving a gap of 12 bases between them. As encoded in the germline V gene, CDR1 is MGHRA while CDR2 is YSYEKL. The CDR3 goes from the cysteine to the phenylalanine over 15 residues. Only CDR3 DNA is held: 45 bases, read in frame from base 1. Using the deep immunoSEQ assay, multiplex PCR amplified TCR CDR3 regions from genomic DNA. Extracted genomic DNA from each cell subset was spread evenly across all wells of several immunoSEQ 96-well plates, with each plate serving as a replicate. Each replicate PCR for unsorted PBMC received about 300 ng genomic DNA, equal to about 30,000 T cell genomes. Genomic DNA from unsorted PBMC was sequenced over ten immunoSEQ deep assay plates. The purified libraries were quantified using a Qubit 3.0 fluorometer, sized with a Bioanalyzer 2100, and then quantified again using the KAPA Library Quantification kit. Each immunoSEQ 96-well plate was sequenced on its own single-read 150-cycle Illumina NextSeq 550 flow cell. For the original study's pipeline: Because the immunoSEQ output included only junctional sequences and no quality scores, the filtering could not be the same as the filtering used for full-length reads. Sequences were annotated with PyIR, a Python wrapper for IgBLAST v1.9, and V/J genes and CDR3 were assigned using IMGT germline references. Any read was removed if the V/J assignment was weak (E-value above 1e-6), the CDR3 was missing, or the read contained stop codons, out-of-frame junctions, or ambiguous translated residues. V3J clonotypes were defined as sequences sharing the same inferred V gene, J gene, and CDR3 amino acid sequence. The percentage overlap between two repertoires was calculated by dividing the number of shared unique clonotypes by the size of the smaller repertoire. RTK rarefaction, the Chao1 estimator, and Recon v2.1 estimates of unobserved clonotypes were used to assess repertoire richness. TCRdb's version of the immuneACCESS table is confined to in-frame rearrangements and falls short of the full clone set. An unresolved V gene accounts for under half of the shortfall where checked; the remainder is of unknown origin. V, J and clone size derive from that table, while D and trimming were established from the DNA sequence. The sample has hundreds of thousands of clones on record, around 79% of them singletons. The ten top clones hold roughly 13% of the sample.

The donors were healthy, HIV-negative adults with no recently reported acute infections or vaccinations. Every donor was a Caucasian adult living in Nashville, Tennessee, USA. In the unsorted samples, tens of millions of PBMCs were counted, and genomic DNA was extracted using the QIAamp DNA Blood Mini kit. Blood was collected by leukapheresis, and PBMCs were isolated by Ficoll-Histopaque density gradient centrifugation and then cryopreserved in liquid nitrogen vapor phase. The source of this sequence is a middle-aged woman in good health. Some clones in this sample may be carry-over from other donors' samples. The rearrangement combines TRBV4-1 with TRBJ2-7; the D segment could be TRBD2, given 6 matching bases. The sequenced sample consisted of PBMCs. In nucleotide form, the sequence is TGCGCCAGCAGCCAAGGGCGCGGGACGGCCTACGAGCAGTACTTC. Its translation reads: CASSQGRGTAYEQYF.